This passage covers 15 T cell receptor beta chains from one sample sequenced in a study of blood T cell repertoires in COVID-19 (dated by TCRdb to 2020 to 2021). Library generation was performed with the immunoSEQ multiplex PCR assay. What TCRdb holds here is the immuneACCESS table cut down to in-frame rearrangements. Part of the clones is not present; checked against another copy, under half of the missing clones reflect an unresolved V gene, and the others are unexplained. The sample table records around 200,000 clones; 80% to 90% of these occur just once. Roughly 9.8% of the sample lies in the top ten. Sequencing was done on a sample of peripheral blood. The receptors were sampled from a human donor with active or convalescent COVID-19. The donor label of this sample is uncertain.

J is TRBJ2-5 and V is TRBV7-3; TRBD1 might be the D (6 bases). Germline CDR1 SGHTA, CDR2 FQGTGA. The CDR3 has 14 residues. Trimming took off 2 bases at V and 3 bases at J, with 10 bases between the two ends. The CDR3 region has the DNA TGTGCCAGCAGCTTATCGGGACACAAAGAGACCCAGTACTTC. Translation gives CASSLSGHKETQYF.

In this sample, this clone turned up once. The chain joins TRBV5-1 to TRBJ2-4, with a tentative D call TRBD2 (5 bases). The CDR3 contains 14 residues. CDR1 is SGHRS and CDR2 is YFSETQ in the germline V gene. V lost 0 bases to trimming and J lost 6 bases, with 10 bases between them. The CDR3 bases are TGCGCCAGCAGCTTGGAGGCAGAGGGAAACATTCAGTACTTC. Translated: CASSLEAEGNIQYF. Full variable domain (missing parts from reference TRBV5-1 and TRBJ2-4): KAGVTQTPRYLIKTRGQQVTLSCSPISGHRSVSWYQQTPGQGLQFLFEYFSETQRNKGNFPGRFSGRQFSNSRSEMNVSTLELGDSALYLCASSLEAEGNIQYFGAGTRLSVL.

V gene TRBV28 combines with J gene TRBJ2-1, with D unresolved. V was cut by 7 bases and J by 9 bases, with 16 bases left in between. Germline loops: CDR1 MDHEN, CDR2 SYDVKM. The CDR3 covers 13 residues. The CDR3 sequence: CASTLTSHGEQFF. The CDR3, as DNA: TGTGCCAGCACCTTGACTTCACACGGTGAGCAGTTCTTC.

This clone was seen a handful of times. This chain links TRBV5-4 with TRBJ2-5, with D unresolved. Trimming pared 3 bases from V and 5 bases from J, leaving 5 bases between. This CDR3 has 11 amino acids. The germline V gene has CDR1 SGHNT and CDR2 YYREEE (reference sequence). CDR3 DNA: TGTGCCAGCAGCTCCCAGGAGACCCAGTACTTC. It codes for CASSSQETQYF.

The chain recombines TRBV7-2 with TRBJ2-7, with a tentative D call TRBD2 (6 bases). Trimming removed 1 base from V and 2 bases from J, with 15 bases in between. Looked up from germline, CDR1 is SGHTA and CDR2 is FQGNSA. CDR3 length equals 16 residues. The CDR3 bases are TGTGCCAGCAGCTTAGAGTTAGCGACTAGTCCCTACGAGCAGTACTTC. Protein: CASSLELATSPYEQYF. The variable domain in full, with the rest retrieved from reference TRBV7-2 and TRBJ2-7, is GAGVSQSPSNKVTEKGKDVELRCDPISGHTALYWYRQSLGQGLEFLIYFQGNSAPDKSGLPSDRFSAERTGGSVSTLTIQRTQQEDSAVYLCASSLELATSPYEQYFGPGTRLTVT.

This sequence joins TRBV19 and TRBJ2-7, with D perhaps matching TRBD1 (5 bases). Trimming left V 9 bases short and J 0 bases short, with 9 bases between. The CDR3 totals 12 residues. Germline V gene data show CDR1 as LNHDA and CDR2 as SQIVND (reference sequence). The DNA for the CDR3 is TGTGCCAGCACGGACAACTCCTACGAGCAGTACTTC. It yields the protein CASTDNSYEQYF.

V is TRBV5-1 and J is TRBJ2-5, with 9 bases aligning to TRBD1. Per germline, CDR1 SGHRS and CDR2 YFSETQ. The CDR3 sequence is 14 residues long. The trim removed 2 bases at V and 4 bases at J, leaving 3 bases unmatched. As DNA, the CDR3 is TGCGCCAGCAGCTTCCAGGGACAGGGAGAGACCCAGTACTTC. Protein sequence: CASSFQGQGETQYF. Variable domain in full (rest from reference TRBV5-1 and TRBJ2-5): KAGVTQTPRYLIKTRGQQVTLSCSPISGHRSVSWYQQTPGQGLQFLFEYFSETQRNKGNFPGRFSGRQFSNSRSEMNVSTLELGDSALYLCASSFQGQGETQYFGPGTRLLVL.

This clone was counted a few times. The V gene is TRBV10-3, the J gene TRBJ2-3; D may be TRBD1 (6 bases). Germline V gene lookup returns CDR1 ENHRY and CDR2 SYGVKD. Between the trimmed V and J ends, which lost 2 bases and 0 bases, there was a span of 6 bases. This CDR3 is built from 14 residues. CDR3 sequence reads: CAISEQGSTDTQYF. CDR3 in DNA: TGTGCCATCAGTGAGCAGGGGAGCACAGATACGCAGTATTTT.

The chain is built from TRBV4-2 and TRBJ2-7; D is undetermined. V shed 0 bases and J shed 5 bases, with 11 bases lying between them. The length of the CDR3 is 14 residues. CDR1 LGHNA and CDR2 YNFKEQ come from the germline V gene. CDR3 region: CASSQDEFPHEQYF. The CDR3, as DNA: TGTGCCAGCAGCCAAGATGAGTTTCCCCACGAGCAGTACTTC.

V and J are TRBV2 and TRBJ1-2, with D perhaps TRBD1 (5 bases). The V gene lost 9 bases and the J gene lost 0 bases, with 8 bases spanning the gap. The germline V gene encodes CDR1 SNHLY and CDR2 FYNNEI. This CDR3 is built from 12 residues. This CDR3 is CARQDTNYGYTF. The DNA of the CDR3 is TGTGCCAGACAGGACACTAACTATGGCTACACCTTC.

The chain carries TRBV29-1 and TRBJ2-2, with TRBD2 matching 9 bases. The CDR3 totals 13 residues. From germline, CDR1 is SQVTM and CDR2 ANQGSEA. V trimming: 7 bases; J trimming: 5 bases; junction bases outside the gene matches: 5. CDR3 bases: TGCAGCGGTAGCGGGAGTAGTACCGGGGAGCTGTTTTTT. This translates into CSGSGSSTGELFF.

The chain couples TRBV18 to TRBJ2-3; D remains ambiguous. CDR3 length: 13 amino acids. Trimming shortened V by 0 bases and J by 6 bases, and 7 bases separated the two germline ends. The V gene's germline CDR1 is KGHSH and CDR2 LQKENI. The CDR3 spells CASSPPYMDTQYF. Written as DNA, the CDR3 is TGTGCCAGCTCACCACCTTACATGGATACGCAGTATTTT.

The genes are TRBV27 and TRBJ2-3, with 8 bases aligning to TRBD2. J lost 4 bases, V lost 5 bases, and 11 bases had no gene match. The CDR3 runs 16 residues. The germline CDR1 and CDR2 sequences are MNHEY and SMNVEV (reference sequence). CDR3 sequence reads: CASSHPWREAADTQYF. CDR3 nucleotides: TGTGCCAGCAGTCATCCTTGGCGGGAGGCGGCAGATACGCAGTATTTT.

The rearrangement uses TRBV5-4 and TRBJ2-3, with 15 bases fitting TRBD2. Germline loops: CDR1 SGHNT, CDR2 YYREEE (reference sequence). The CDR3 sequence is 17 residues long. V gave up 2 bases and J gave up 4 bases; unmatched junction bases: 5. CDR3 DNA sequence: TGTGCCAGCAGCTTTCGGGGACTAGCGGGGGGTCCAGATACGCAGTATTTT. This translates into CASSFRGLAGGPDTQYF.

The rearrangement links TRBV20-1 to TRBJ2-4, with unresolved D. Germline CDR1 reads DFQATT; CDR2 reads SNEGSKA (reference sequence). V dropped 4 bases and J dropped 5 bases, with 6 bases sitting between them. The CDR3 covers 11 residues. This CDR3 is CSAKTENIQYF. CDR3 in DNA: TGCAGTGCTAAGACTGAAAACATTCAGTACTTC.